These 26 T cell receptor beta chains share one sample of origin, sequenced in a study of human T cells and chemical hapten exposure. The sample's time point: patch test 1, 2 weeks after DPC sensitization. Treatment specified: therapeutic diphenylcyclopropenone sensitization with weekly scalp DPC. TCRdb called the RACE reads again in MiXCR, with one record for every CDR3 protein. The repertoire has tens of thousands of distinct CDR3 sequences, approximately 9.8% of them found once; the top ten carry roughly 3.3%. The sequences come from whole blood, collected in connection with sensitization to the hapten diphenylcyclopropenone (DPC). The receptors stem from a woman between 35 and 50 years old with alopecia areata. Some clones in this sample may be carry-over from other donors' samples.

This clonotype appeared many times. One end of the junction is discordant with germline, which a read error may explain. The V gene is TRBV12-3 or TRBV12-4, the J gene TRBJ2-3; D is uncertain. The CDR3 is 13 amino acids. The chain's CDR3 is CASSFTKGSDNVF. CDR3 nucleotide sequence: TGTGCCAGCAGTTTTACGAAAGGATCTGACAACGTTTTT.

The chain has TRBV15 and TRBJ1-3, with a tentative D call TRBD1 (6 bases). V was shortened by 0 bases and J by 2 bases, with 11 bases between the two germline ends. This CDR3 has 16 residues. CDR1 and CDR2 (germline): LNHNV, YYDKDF (reference sequence). In DNA, the CDR3 is TGTGCCACCAGCAGAGATTTGGGGGCGCCTGGAAACACCATATATTTT. Its translation is CATSRDLGAPGNTIYF.

This chain joins TRBV12-3 or TRBV12-4 and TRBJ2-1, with D perhaps matching TRBD2 (6 bases). The V and J ends lost 1 base and 12 bases respectively, with 13 bases between them. This CDR3 contains 13 residues. The CDR3 DNA sequence: TGTGCCAGCAGTTTAGGGTCTTGGCGGGGGCAGTTCTTC. Translation: CASSLGSWRGQFF.

There are many counts of this clonotype. This rearrangement joins TRBV6-2 or TRBV6-3 to TRBJ1-5; D call uncertain. V was pared by 0 bases and J by 1 base, with 4 bases between. The germline V gene encodes CDR1 MNHEY and CDR2 SVGEGT. CDR3 length: 14 amino acids. The CDR3 DNA reads as TGTGCCAGCAGTTACTCGCAGAGCAATCAGCCCCAGCATTTT. Translation: CASSYSQSNQPQHF.

This clonotype was seen many times. The chain is built from TRBV6-4 and TRBJ2-5; 8 nucleotides agree with TRBD1. This CDR3 spans 13 amino acids. The V segment lost 6 bases and the J segment 3 bases; nucleotides outside the gene matches: 3. Per the germline V gene, CDR1 is MRHNA and CDR2 is SNTAGT. This CDR3 is CASSMTGEETQYF. The CDR3 nucleotides are TGTGCCAGCAGCATGACAGGGGAAGAGACCCAGTACTTC.

This clonotype has a count of ten or more. The genes are TRBV4-1 and TRBJ2-2, with TRBD2 as a possible D gene (5 bases). The CDR3 length is 16 residues. With 4 bases removed from V and 1 base from J, the gap between germline ends came to 13 bases. Germline V CDR1 and CDR2: MGHRA, YSYEKL. The CDR3 spells CASSPGSLLNTGELFF. For the CDR3, the DNA is TGCGCCAGCAGCCCGGGGTCCTTATTGAACACCGGGGAGCTGTTTTTT.

Turning to this clonotype: One junction end does not reproduce the germline sequence, and a read error may be involved. The rearrangement uses TRBV7-8 and TRBJ2-3, with 14 bases fitting TRBD2. Germline values: CDR1 SGHVS, CDR2 FQNEAQ. The CDR3 extends over 22 amino acids. CDR3 loop: CVSSFPLGQGGLAGGNTDTQYF. CDR3 DNA sequence: TGTGTCAGCAGCTTCCCCCTGGGACAGGGAGGACTAGCGGGGGGAAACACAGATACGCAGTATTTT. The whole variable domain, filled in from reference TRBV7-8 and TRBJ2-3, reads GAGVSQSPRYKVAKRGQDVALRCDPISGHVSLFWYQQALGQGPEFLTYFQNEAQLDKSGLPSDRFFAERPEGSVSTLKIQRTQQEDSAVYLCVSSFPLGQGGLAGGNTDTQYFGPGTRLTVL.

This sequence joins TRBV7-9 and TRBJ2-3, with D possibly being TRBD1 (5 bases). The CDR3 length is 15 residues. Germline CDR1 SEHNR, CDR2 FQNEAQ (reference sequence). Trimming removed 1 base at V and 4 bases at J, with 12 bases between. CDR3 region: CASSLEGQGADTQYF. Written as DNA, the CDR3 is TGTGCCAGCAGCTTAGAGGGCCAGGGCGCAGATACGCAGTATTTT.

This clonotype was recorded a few times. The chain employs TRBV5-1 and TRBJ2-3; D not resolved. The CDR3 is made up of 14 amino acids. Germline CDR1 reads SGHRS; CDR2 reads YFSETQ. V gave up 0 bases and J gave up 3 bases, with 8 bases separating them. CDR3 amino acids: CASSLGQNTDTQYF. The DNA of the CDR3 is TGCGCCAGCAGCTTGGGGCAGAATACAGATACGCAGTATTTT.

This clonotype was counted many times. This chain connects TRBV21-1 to TRBJ1-5. TRBV21-1 is described as a pseudogene. The CDR3 is 14 amino acids. CDR3: CASSNWTLDQPQHF. CDR3 coding DNA: TGTGCCAGCAGCAATTGGACCCTAGATCAGCCCCAGCATTTT.

This clonotype was recorded many times. CDR3 nucleotides: TGTGCCAGCAGCGAAAACAGGGAAGTAGATGGCTACACCTTC. The encoded protein is CASSENREVDGYTF. The chain has TRBV7-9 and TRBJ1-2; maybe TRBD1 (6 bases). This CDR3 region has 14 residues. From germline, CDR1 is SEHNR and CDR2 FQNEAQ (reference sequence). V lost 5 bases to trimming and J lost 6 bases, with 16 bases between them.

This clonotype has at least ten counts. CDR3 in amino acids: CSVERRGLAGPEQFF. The CDR3 DNA reads as TGCAGCGTTGAAAGAAGGGGGCTAGCGGGGCCAGAGCAGTTCTTC. V is TRBV29-1 and J is TRBJ2-1, with 9 bases that match TRBD2. CDR1 and CDR2 from the germline V gene are SQVTM and ANQGSEA. The CDR3 sequence is 15 residues long. V lost 2 bases to trimming and J lost 10 bases; unmatched junction nucleotides: 12.

In this sample, this clonotype turned up many times. This chain links TRBV28 with TRBJ1-1; 9 positions match TRBD1. The length of the CDR3 is 15 residues. J lost 1 base, V lost 6 bases, and 6 bases had no gene match. Germline V gene sequence: CDR1 MDHEN, CDR2 SYDVKM. The CDR3 loop is CASSSSGQGNTEAFF. The CDR3 nucleotides read TGTGCCAGCAGCTCCTCGGGACAGGGGAACACTGAAGCTTTCTTT.

In this sample, this clonotype turned up many times. The genes are TRBV6-5 and TRBJ1-1; D ambiguous. This CDR3 spans 13 amino acids. With 2 bases removed from V and 3 bases from J, the gap between germline ends came to 7 bases. Germline V lookup: CDR1 MNHEY, CDR2 SVGAGI. CDR3 nucleotides: TGTGCCAGCAGTTACGTCAGAGACACTGAAGCTTTCTTT. Residues: CASSYVRDTEAFF.

J is TRBJ2-5 and V is TRBV6-5; TRBD2 agrees at 8 bases. CDR1 and CDR2 (germline): MNHEY, SVGAGI. V lost 6 bases to trimming and J lost 4 bases; unmatched junction nucleotides: 13. The CDR3 loop spans 16 amino acids. CDR3 nucleotide sequence: TGTGCCAGCAGCCTCCATGGTAGCGGGGTTCCAGAGACCCAGTACTTC. Amino acid sequence: CASSLHGSGVPETQYF.

Ten or more counts support this clonotype. The V gene is TRBV18, the J gene TRBJ1-1; D call uncertain. The CDR3 is 13 amino acids. V lost 4 bases and J 2 bases, leaving 8 bases between the germline ends. The germline V gene has CDR1 KGHSH and CDR2 LQKENI. The CDR3 DNA reads TGTGCCAGCTCACACGGGGAAAACACTGAAGCTTTCTTT. It codes for CASSHGENTEAFF. The complete variable domain, with remaining parts taken from reference TRBV18 and TRBJ1-1, reads NAGVMQNPRHLVRRRGQEARLRCSPMKGHSHVYWYRQLPEEGLKFMVYLQKENIIDESGMPKERFSAEFPKEGPSILRIQQVVRGDSAAYFCASSHGENTEAFFGQGTRLTVV.

V and J are TRBV6-6 and TRBJ2-3; D gene unclear. Per germline, CDR1 MNHNY and CDR2 SVGAGI (reference sequence). Trimming removed 1 base from V and 2 bases from J, with 7 bases in between. CDR3 length: 14 residues. CDR3 sequence reads: CASSYFQATDTQYF. For the CDR3, the DNA is TGTGCCAGCAGTTACTTCCAGGCCACAGATACGCAGTATTTT.

This clonotype was detected many times. The genes are TRBV9 and TRBJ2-7; D may be TRBD1 or TRBD2 (5 bases each). The length of the CDR3 is 14 residues. Germline CDR1 is SGDLS and CDR2 is YYNGEE. V gave up 1 base and J gave up 7 bases, with 15 bases separating them. DNA for the CDR3: TGTGCCAGCAGCGTAATGGGGGAGAGAGGGGAGCAGTACTTC. It encodes CASSVMGERGEQYF.

Many counts were recorded for this clonotype. The chain carries TRBV9 and TRBJ1-2; D gene ambiguous. Germline CDR1 reads SGDLS; CDR2 reads YYNGEE. The germline V and J ends were trimmed by 4 bases and 6 bases, with 19 bases remaining between them. The length of the CDR3 is 15 residues. In DNA form, the CDR3 reads TGTGCCAGCAGCTCCACGGTCCTTCTAAAGGATGGCTACACCTTC. Translation gives CASSSTVLLKDGYTF.

In this sample, this clonotype turned up a few times. The chain recombines TRBV20-1 with TRBJ2-1; TRBD2 matches at 7 bases. V lost 3 bases and J lost 0; bases outside the gene matches: 11. Germline V gene sequence: CDR1 DFQATT, CDR2 SNEGSKA (reference sequence). CDR3 length equals 17 residues. CDR3 nucleotides: TGCAGTGCTAGTTCCAAGCGGGGTACGAGCTCCTACAATGAGCAGTTCTTC. Amino acids: CSASSKRGTSSYNEQFF.

This clonotype was seen many times. This rearrangement joins TRBV6-2 or TRBV6-3 to TRBJ2-3, with 9 nucleotides matching TRBD1. Germline V gene data show CDR1 as MNHEY and CDR2 as SVGEGT. This CDR3 region has 15 residues. The ends lost 2 bases at V and 5 bases at J; junction bases unmatched: 5. CDR3 DNA: TGTGCCAGCAGTTACGTCGGACAGGGGATAGATACGCAGTATTTT. This codes for CASSYVGQGIDTQYF.

In its sample, this clonotype was seen a few times. V usage is TRBV10-3 and J usage is TRBJ2-2; TRBD1 matches at 7 bases. Germline CDR1 reads ENHRY; CDR2 reads SYGVKD. J gave up 4 bases and V 10 bases, and 3 bases lay outside the gene matches. This CDR3 contains 12 residues. Written as DNA, the CDR3 is TGTGCCACCTCAGGGGGCACCGGGGAGCTGTTTTTT. It is translated as CATSGGTGELFF.

This clonotype was observed many times. The V gene is TRBV11-2, the J gene TRBJ2-5, with TRBD2 as a possible D gene (5 bases). Germline loops: CDR1 SGHAT, CDR2 FQNNGV. CDR3 length equals 11 residues. V was pared by 2 bases and J by 9 bases, with 7 bases between. The CDR3, as DNA: TGTGCCAGCAGCTTAAGAGCGGCCCAGTACTTC. Protein product: CASSLRAAQYF.

Comment on this clonotype: Given a much more abundant clone one base away, this may be a read error. CDR3 residues: CANRPGTSETGELFF. CDR3 nucleotide sequence: TGCGCCAACAGGCCCGGGACTAGCGAAACCGGGGAGCTGTTTTTT. The chain employs TRBV5-1 and TRBJ2-2, with TRBD2 matching 10 bases. The V gene end was trimmed by 9 bases and the J gene end by 5 bases; junction bases not matched to a gene: 10. Germline V CDR1 and CDR2: SGHRS, YFSETQ. The CDR3 runs 15 residues.

The rearrangement links TRBV2 to TRBJ1-2; the D is unclear. V was pared by 6 bases and J by 4 bases, with 12 bases between. This CDR3 has 13 amino acids. From germline, CDR1 is SNHLY and CDR2 FYNNEI. CDR3 amino acids: CASREDPPYGYTF. The CDR3 DNA follows: TGTGCCAGCAGGGAGGACCCTCCCTATGGCTACACCTTC.

This sequence joins TRBV6-5 and TRBJ1-2; D gene unclear. The CDR3 runs 14 residues. V was pared by 9 bases and J by 2 bases, with 16 bases between. CDR1 is MNHEY and CDR2 is SVGAGI in the germline V gene. The CDR3 DNA follows: TGTGCCAGGCAAGCAGCTACCATAAACTATGGCTACACCTTC. It is translated as CARQAATINYGYTF.